This section outlines one T cell receptor (beta chain) sequence together with its context. Its antigen remains unknown. CD45RO-negative cells were positively selected for CCR7, leaving out terminally differentiated effector memory CD45RA+ cells. These data are taken from a study of shared clonotypes between healthy human individuals. Study results and limitations: Generation probabilities of non-shared clonotypes were lower (relative to those shared by all four donors).

The germline gives CDR1 SGHTA, CDR2 FQGNSA. The CDR3 spans 15 residues. V was cut by 1 base and J by 0 bases, with 7 bases left in between. Evenly divided among several immunoSEQ plates was the genomic DNA of each subset. The protocol was immunoSEQ multiplex PCR, while the TCRdb copy is restricted to in-frame clones and leaves out a portion. The sample yields 2 million to 2.5 million clones, under 95% seen once. The clonotype was recovered from a man aged 18 to 30 in good health. Some clones in this sample may be carry-over from other donors' samples. The chain combines TRBV7-2 with TRBJ1-3; D uncertain. The sequencing sample was made of naive CD8+ T cells from PBMCs. This CDR3 is CASSLVAGSGNTIYF. The CDR3 nucleotides are TGTGCCAGCAGCTTAGTAGCAGGCTCTGGAAACACCATATATTTT.